This paragraph reports one T cell receptor (beta chain). Participant reports of clinical history set cohort assignment. This sample is drawn from a study of blood T cell repertoires in COVID-19. The CDR3 covers 13 residues. V gave up 5 bases and J gave up 3 bases, with 8 bases separating them. The V gene's germline CDR1 is SNHLY and CDR2 FYNNEI. Original methodology: Reference gene primer amplification yielded estimated nucleated cell counts. This table comes from immunoSEQ multiplex PCR, and its TCRdb copy is limited to in-frame clones, with some not included. V, J and clone size are taken as reported in that table, and D and trimming were inferred from the DNA itself. The data show approximately 180,000 clones, with 75% to 90% seen just once and under 3% held by the top ten.

V gene TRBV2 combines with J gene TRBJ2-1, with D maybe TRBD2 (5 bases). Sequences were obtained from PBMCs or T cells enriched from blood (not recorded which). This TCR was sampled from a woman aged 40-49 years with acute COVID-19. CDR3 in DNA: TGTGCCAGCAGTCACCGGGACTACAATGAGCAGTTCTTC. Its translation is CASSHRDYNEQFF.